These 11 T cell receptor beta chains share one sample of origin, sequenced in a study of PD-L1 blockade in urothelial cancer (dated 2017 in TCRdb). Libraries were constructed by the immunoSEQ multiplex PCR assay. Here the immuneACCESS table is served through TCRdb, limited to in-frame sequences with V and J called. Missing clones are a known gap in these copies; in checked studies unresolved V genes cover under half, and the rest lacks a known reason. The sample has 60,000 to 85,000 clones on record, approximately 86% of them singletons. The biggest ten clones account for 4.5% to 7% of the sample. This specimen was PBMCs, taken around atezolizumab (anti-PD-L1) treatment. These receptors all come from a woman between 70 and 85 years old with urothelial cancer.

The DNA of the CDR3 is TGTGCCAGCAGCCAAGGACGGCTAACAGGGTCCGGCGAGCAGTACTTC. Protein: CASSQGRLTGSGEQYF. The gene calls are TRBV4-2 and TRBJ2-7; perhaps TRBD1 as D (6 bases). The CDR3 is made up of 16 amino acids. Trimming removed 1 base at V and 6 bases at J, with 19 bases between. Per the germline V gene, CDR1 is LGHNA and CDR2 is YNFKEQ.

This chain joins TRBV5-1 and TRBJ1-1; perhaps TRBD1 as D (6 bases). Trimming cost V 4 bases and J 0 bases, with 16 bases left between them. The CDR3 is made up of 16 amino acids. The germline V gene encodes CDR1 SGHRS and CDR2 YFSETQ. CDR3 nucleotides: TGCGCCAGCAGCCTCATACAGGCAGGGGTGAACACTGAAGCTTTCTTT. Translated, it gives CASSLIQAGVNTEAFF.

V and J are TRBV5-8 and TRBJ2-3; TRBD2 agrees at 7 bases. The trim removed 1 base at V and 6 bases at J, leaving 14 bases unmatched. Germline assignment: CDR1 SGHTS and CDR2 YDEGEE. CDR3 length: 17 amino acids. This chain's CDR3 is CASSLKGLYRRLDTQYF. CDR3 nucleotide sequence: TGTGCCAGCAGCTTGAAGGGACTATACCGACGTTTGGATACGCAGTATTTT.

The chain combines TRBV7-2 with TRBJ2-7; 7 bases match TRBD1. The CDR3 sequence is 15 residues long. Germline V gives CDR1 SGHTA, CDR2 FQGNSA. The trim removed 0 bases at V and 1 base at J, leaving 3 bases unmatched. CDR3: CASSLAGQVSYEQYF. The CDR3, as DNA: TGTGCCAGCAGCTTAGCCGGACAGGTTTCCTACGAGCAGTACTTC. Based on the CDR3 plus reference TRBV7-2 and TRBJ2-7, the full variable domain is GAGVSQSPSNKVTEKGKDVELRCDPISGHTALYWYRQSLGQGLEFLIYFQGNSAPDKSGLPSDRFSAERTGGSVSTLTIQRTQQEDSAVYLCASSLAGQVSYEQYFGPGTRLTVT.

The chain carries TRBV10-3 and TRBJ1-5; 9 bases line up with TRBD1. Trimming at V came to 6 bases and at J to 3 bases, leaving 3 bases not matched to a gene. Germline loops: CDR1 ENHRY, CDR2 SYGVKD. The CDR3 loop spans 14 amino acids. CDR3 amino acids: CAISDRGINQPQHF. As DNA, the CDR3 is TGTGCCATCAGCGACAGGGGGATCAATCAGCCCCAGCATTTT.

The CDR3 protein is CASSEGKDSYSNQPQHF. The DNA for the CDR3 is TGTGCCAGCAGTGAAGGGAAAGACAGCTATAGCAATCAGCCCCAGCATTTT. The chain joins TRBV6-1 to TRBJ1-5, with D perhaps matching TRBD1 (5 bases). The CDR3 spans 17 residues. V gave up 1 base and J gave up 0 bases, with 13 bases separating them. CDR1 is MNHNS and CDR2 is SASEGT in the germline V gene.

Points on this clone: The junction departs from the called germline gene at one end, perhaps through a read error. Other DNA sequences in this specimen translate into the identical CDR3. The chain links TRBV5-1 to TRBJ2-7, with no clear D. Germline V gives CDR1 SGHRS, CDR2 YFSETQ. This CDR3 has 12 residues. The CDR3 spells CASSPSSYEQYF. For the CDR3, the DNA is TGTGCCAGCAGCCCTAGCTCCTACGAGCAGTACTTC.

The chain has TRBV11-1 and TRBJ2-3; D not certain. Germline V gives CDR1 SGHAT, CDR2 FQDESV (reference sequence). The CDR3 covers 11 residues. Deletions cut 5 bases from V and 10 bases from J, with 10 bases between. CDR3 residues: CASSGPMAQYF. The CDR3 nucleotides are TGTGCCAGCAGCGGGCCGATGGCGCAGTATTTT.

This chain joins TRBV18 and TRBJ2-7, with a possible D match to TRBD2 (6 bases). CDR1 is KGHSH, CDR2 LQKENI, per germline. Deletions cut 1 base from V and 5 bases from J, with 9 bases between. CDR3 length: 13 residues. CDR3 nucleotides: TGTGCCAGCTCACCACGGCGGGACCACGAGCAGTACTTC. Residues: CASSPRRDHEQYF.

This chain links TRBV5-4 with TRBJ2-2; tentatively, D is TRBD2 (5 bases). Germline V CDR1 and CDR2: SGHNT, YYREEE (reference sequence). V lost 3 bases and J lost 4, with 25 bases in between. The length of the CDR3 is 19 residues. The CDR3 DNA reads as TGTGCCAGCAGCTACTTGCTGGGCCCACGCGGGCTGGGCACCGGGGAGCTGTTTTTT. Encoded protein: CASSYLLGPRGLGTGELFF.

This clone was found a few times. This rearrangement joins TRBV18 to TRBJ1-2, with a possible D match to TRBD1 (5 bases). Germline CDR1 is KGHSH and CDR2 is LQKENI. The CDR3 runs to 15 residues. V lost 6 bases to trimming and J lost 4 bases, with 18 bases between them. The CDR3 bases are TGTGCCAGCTCGCGAAACGCTACAGGCGCCTATGGCTACACCTTC. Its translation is CASSRNATGAYGYTF.